The 29 T cell receptor beta chains below come from one sample, sequenced in a study of control samples from healthy donors and cancer patients. Profiled with immunoSEQ multiplex PCR; TCRdb holds only in-frame clones, not every one. Counted here are approximately 58,000 clones, around 90% occurring once; the ten biggest clones make up over 12%. Sample: PBMCs. All receptors come from a man in his sixties with head and neck cancer.

The gene calls are TRBV6-2 or TRBV6-3 and TRBJ2-6, with 12 bases lining up with TRBD2. The CDR3 contains 17 residues. The ends lost 6 bases at V and 2 bases at J; junction bases unmatched: 5. Germline CDR1 reads MNHEY; CDR2 reads SVGEGT. Here the CDR3 DNA reads TGTGCCAGCAGCTCTCTAGCGGGGGGGACTGGGGCCAACGTCCTGACTTTC. Protein sequence: CASSSLAGGTGANVLTF.

This clone was picked up a small number of times. The chain recombines TRBV30 with TRBJ2-1; 8 bases line up with TRBD2. The CDR3 contains 16 residues. CDR1 is GTSNPN and CDR2 is SVGIG in the germline V gene (reference sequence). V shed 5 bases and J 3 bases; nucleotides not matched to a gene: 12. In nucleotides, the CDR3 is TGTGCCTGGGAGCTCACGGGGGGGCAGGGCTACAATGAGCAGTTCTTC. Translated, it gives CAWELTGGQGYNEQFF.

This clone was picked up a small number of times. This sequence joins TRBV9 and TRBJ2-5, with 8 nucleotides matching TRBD2. The CDR3 length is 16 residues. V gave up 4 bases and J gave up 4 bases; unmatched junction bases: 12. Looked up from germline, CDR1 is SGDLS and CDR2 is YYNGEE. This CDR3 reads CASSPSSGGIRETQYF. Here the CDR3 DNA reads TGTGCCAGCAGCCCTAGCTCGGGGGGGATAAGAGAGACCCAGTACTTC.

V and J are TRBV7-2 and TRBJ1-5; 7 nucleotides line up with TRBD1. Losses at the gene ends were 4 bases for V and 1 base for J; bases not matched to a gene: 7. Germline-derived CDR1 and CDR2 are SGHTA and FQGNSA. This CDR3 comprises 16 residues. The chain's CDR3 is CASSSVLGQSNQPQHF. The CDR3 DNA follows: TGTGCCAGCAGCTCCGTCCTGGGACAGAGCAATCAGCCCCAGCATTTT.

The chain is built from TRBV4-2 and TRBJ2-3, with 14 bases that match TRBD2. Germline assignment: CDR1 LGHNA and CDR2 YNFKEQ. The length of the CDR3 is 16 residues. V was pared by 5 bases and J by 4 bases, with 5 bases of the junction left unmatched. CDR3 protein: CASSSGTSGSADTQYF. Written as DNA, the CDR3 is TGTGCCAGCAGCTCAGGGACTAGCGGGAGTGCAGATACGCAGTATTTT.

This clone is labeled as medium-sized (0.01 to 0.1%). The genes are TRBV18 and TRBJ2-5, with a tentative D call TRBD2 (6 bases). The length of the CDR3 is 14 residues. CDR1 and CDR2 (germline): KGHSH, LQKENI. V lost 6 bases, J lost 1 base, and 12 bases lay in between. CDR3 loop: CASSVPGGQETQYF. The CDR3 nucleotides are TGTGCCAGCTCGGTGCCCGGGGGCCAAGAGACCCAGTACTTC.

This chain joins TRBV15 and TRBJ2-5, with 12 bases fitting TRBD2. This CDR3 is built from 18 residues. Germline loops: CDR1 LNHNV, CDR2 YYDKDF (reference sequence). V shed 3 bases and J 0 bases; nucleotides not matched to a gene: 8. This CDR3 is CATSRGLAGAENQETQYF. The CDR3 nucleotides read TGTGCCACCAGCAGGGGACTAGCGGGCGCTGAGAACCAAGAGACCCAGTACTTC.

CDR3 in amino acids: CSASGQAGETQYF. The CDR3 nucleotides are TGCAGTGCTAGTGGACAGGCCGGGGAGACCCAGTACTTC. The chain employs TRBV20-1 and TRBJ2-5; 7 bases map to TRBD1. After removal of 3 bases from V and 5 bases from J, the junction contained 6 bases not matched to a gene. Germline V gives CDR1 DFQATT, CDR2 SNEGSKA (reference sequence). This CDR3 spans 13 amino acids.

This chain joins TRBV6-1 and TRBJ2-7; possible D gene TRBD2, 5 bases. This CDR3 contains 13 residues. Germline loops: CDR1 MNHNS, CDR2 SASEGT. Trimming took off 0 bases at V and 12 bases at J, with 15 bases between the two ends. Written as DNA, the CDR3 is TGTGCCAGCAGTGAAGCCAGGCGGGCAGTTTCGTACTTC. This sequence encodes CASSEARRAVSYF.

The chain uses TRBV7-2 and TRBJ2-2; either TRBD1 or TRBD2 may fit D (5 bases each). The germline V gene has CDR1 SGHTA and CDR2 FQGNSA. CDR3 length equals 16 residues. Trimming stripped 5 bases from V and 1 base from J, with 14 bases between. CDR3 protein: CASSRGRVVNTGELFF. CDR3 bases: TGTGCCAGCAGCCGGGGACGGGTTGTGAACACCGGGGAGCTGTTTTTT.

The chain is built from TRBV28 and TRBJ1-1; TRBD1 matches at 10 bases. The CDR3 is 16 amino acids. Germline V CDR1 and CDR2: MDHEN, SYDVKM. Trimming cost V 4 bases and J 6 bases; bases outside gene matches: 11. The CDR3 nucleotides are TGTGCCAGCAGTTCCCCCGGGACAGGGGATCACGCTGAAGCTTTCTTT. Encoded protein: CASSSPGTGDHAEAFF.

The genes are TRBV7-2 and TRBJ2-2, with D possibly being TRBD1 (7 bases). The CDR3 has 17 amino acids. V lost 5 bases to trimming and J lost 6 bases, with 22 bases between them. Germline values: CDR1 SGHTA, CDR2 FQGNSA. The CDR3 DNA reads as TGTGCCAGCAGCGCGGGGCGGGGCAGGGGGTTCGCCGGGGAGCTGTTTTTT. It codes for CASSAGRGRGFAGELFF.

The gene calls are TRBV18 and TRBJ1-1; no firm D call. This CDR3 comprises 15 residues. The germline V gene encodes CDR1 KGHSH and CDR2 LQKENI. The V end was cut by 0 bases, the J end by 0 bases, with 8 bases between. The CDR3 DNA is TGTGCCAGCTCACCACCGAGGGCCCTGAACACTGAAGCTTTCTTT. Protein product: CASSPPRALNTEAFF.

The chain couples TRBV5-1 to TRBJ2-7, with 7 bases that match TRBD1. Germline lookup yields CDR1 SGHRS and CDR2 YFSETQ. Trimming removed 6 bases from V and 3 bases from J; junction bases left unmatched: 3. This CDR3 contains 12 residues. The CDR3 DNA sequence: TGCGCCAGCACCCGGGACAGCTACGAGCAGTACTTC. Translating it yields CASTRDSYEQYF.

The V call is TRBV6-5, the J call TRBJ1-2; unclear D gene. CDR1 and CDR2 from the germline V gene are MNHEY and SVGAGI. The CDR3 totals 15 residues. Between the trimmed V and J ends, which lost 1 base and 8 bases, there was a span of 17 bases. This CDR3 is CASSYFGSPQKGYTF. CDR3 sequence (DNA): TGTGCCAGCAGTTACTTTGGCAGTCCCCAGAAGGGCTACACCTTC.

The gene calls are TRBV10-3 and TRBJ2-4; 9 bases align to TRBD1. The CDR3 is 15 residues long. The germline V gene has CDR1 ENHRY and CDR2 SYGVKD. Losses at the gene ends were 4 bases for V and 2 bases for J; bases not matched to a gene: 3. CDR3 amino acids: CAISGTGATKNIQYF. CDR3 nucleotides: TGTGCCATCAGTGGGACAGGGGCAACCAAAAACATTCAGTACTTC.

The V and J genes are TRBV11-2 and TRBJ1-6, with TRBD1 as a possible D gene (5 bases). The CDR3 totals 17 residues. CDR1 and CDR2 from the germline V gene are SGHAT and FQNNGV. Trimming shortened V by 7 bases and J by 3 bases, and 19 bases separated the two germline ends. The CDR3 is CASTREVGPIYNSPLHF. CDR3 in DNA: TGTGCCAGCACCCGAGAGGTGGGACCAATCTATAATTCACCCCTCCACTTT.

The chain couples TRBV7-3 to TRBJ2-1, with 7 positions matching TRBD1. This CDR3 has 16 amino acids. Germline V gene lookup returns CDR1 SGHTA and CDR2 FQGTGA. The J segment lost 4 bases and the V segment lost 6 bases, leaving 12 bases of the junction unmatched. CDR3 region: CASSLSAGTAYNEQFF. The CDR3 region has the DNA TGTGCCAGCAGTCTTTCAGCCGGGACAGCATACAATGAGCAGTTCTTC.

The DNA of the CDR3 is TGTGCCATCAGTGGGCGCAGCGGCTACACCTTC. Translation gives CAISGRSGYTF. V gene TRBV10-3 combines with J gene TRBJ1-2; D uncertain. Germline V gene sequence: CDR1 ENHRY, CDR2 SYGVKD. The V end was cut by 4 bases, the J end by 8 bases, with 8 bases between. This CDR3 has 11 amino acids.

V gene TRBV29-1 combines with J gene TRBJ1-3; unclear D gene. V was shortened by 0 bases and J by 3 bases, with 18 bases between the two germline ends. Germline V gene data show CDR1 as SQVTM and CDR2 as ANQGSEA. This CDR3 is built from 17 residues. The CDR3 region has the DNA TGCAGCGTTGAAGATCAGCGGGCCGGCTCAGGTGGAAACACCATATATTTT. Protein: CSVEDQRAGSGGNTIYF.

The V gene is TRBV27, the J gene TRBJ2-7, with 9 bases identical to TRBD1. The germline gives CDR1 MNHEY, CDR2 SMNVEV (reference sequence). V shed 6 bases and J 0 bases; nucleotides not matched to a gene: 6. CDR3 length: 15 amino acids. The CDR3: CASSFGQGYSYEQYF. In DNA, the CDR3 is TGTGCCAGCAGCTTCGGACAGGGGTACTCCTACGAGCAGTACTTC.

The CDR3 DNA is TGTGCCAGCAGCCGGACAGTGTCTAGCTCCTACAATGAGCAGTTCTTC. Translated, it gives CASSRTVSSSYNEQFF. J is TRBJ2-1 and V is TRBV7-2, with D tentatively TRBD1 (6 bases). Trimming removed 5 bases at V and 0 bases at J, with 14 bases between. This CDR3 spans 16 amino acids. Germline CDR1 reads SGHTA; CDR2 reads FQGNSA.

V and J are TRBV5-1 and TRBJ2-5; possibly TRBD1 for D (7 bases). The ends were cut back, 0 bases at V and 2 bases at J, with 20 bases in the middle. Germline CDR1 is SGHRS and CDR2 is YFSETQ. The length of the CDR3 is 18 residues. DNA for the CDR3: TGCGCCAGCAGCTTGGGAGGCTGGACAGGTGGGGGGCAAGAGACCCAGTACTTC. Its translation is CASSLGGWTGGGQETQYF.

The V and J genes are TRBV5-1 and TRBJ2-1; D perhaps matches TRBD2 (6 bases). The germline V and J ends were trimmed by 4 bases and 0 bases, with 11 bases remaining between them. The CDR3 spans 15 residues. Looked up from germline, CDR1 is SGHRS and CDR2 is YFSETQ. The CDR3 spells CASSPPLASYNEQFF. CDR3 sequence (DNA): TGCGCCAGCAGCCCGCCACTAGCCTCCTACAATGAGCAGTTCTTC.

V and J are TRBV3-1 (or the pseudogene TRBV3-2) and TRBJ2-3, with D maybe TRBD1 (5 bases). The CDR3 runs 14 residues. CDR1 LGHDT and CDR2 YNNKEL come from the germline V gene (reference sequence). The V gene lost 1 base and the J gene lost 6 bases, with 11 bases spanning the gap. CDR3 residues: CASSQGERGDTQYF. The CDR3 nucleotides read TGTGCCAGCAGCCAAGGGGAAAGGGGCGATACGCAGTATTTT.

The rearrangement joins TRBV19 to TRBJ1-4; possible D gene TRBD1, 6 bases. V lost 7 bases and J lost 7, with 16 bases in between. Looked up from germline, CDR1 is LNHDA and CDR2 is SQIVND (reference sequence). This CDR3 is 14 amino acids long. The CDR3 loop reads CASMVPGQGEKLFF. The CDR3 DNA follows: TGTGCCAGTATGGTCCCGGGACAAGGTGAAAAACTGTTTTTT.

This clone was recorded only once. The chain joins TRBV3-1 (or the pseudogene TRBV3-2) to TRBJ2-7, with TRBD1 identical over 7 bases. Germline values: CDR1 LGHDT, CDR2 YNNKEL (reference sequence). V dropped 2 bases and J dropped 2; count of bases not matched to a gene: 0. CDR3 length: 13 amino acids. The CDR3 region is CASSQQGAYEQYF. The CDR3 DNA is TGTGCCAGCAGCCAACAGGGGGCCTACGAGCAGTACTTC.

The chain uses TRBV2 and TRBJ2-5, with 10 bases lining up with TRBD1. Germline V gene sequence: CDR1 SNHLY, CDR2 FYNNEI. V shed 5 bases and J 4 bases; nucleotides not matched to a gene: 7. This CDR3 has 15 residues. The CDR3 DNA reads as TGTGCCAGCAGTTTATTCGGACAGGGGGGAGAGACCCAGTACTTC. This sequence encodes CASSLFGQGGETQYF.

The V gene is TRBV4-3, the J gene TRBJ2-2; the D is unclear. The length of the CDR3 is 18 residues. Germline V gives CDR1 LGHNA, CDR2 YSLEER. V was cut by 0 bases and J by 0 bases, with 14 bases left in between. The CDR3 here is CASSQDIGTPTNTGELFF. As DNA, the CDR3 is TGCGCCAGCAGCCAAGATATAGGCACCCCAACGAACACCGGGGAGCTGTTTTTT.